This passage covers 14 T cell receptor beta chains from one sample sequenced in a study of T cell changes during pregnancy in multiple sclerosis. TCRdb's copy holds only in-frame clones and misses some; the assay was immunoSEQ multiplex PCR. This repertoire shows 35,000 or so clones, about 91% found once; its top ten account for around 0.47%. This material consisted of CD4+ T cells from peripheral blood mononuclear cells, taken after pregnancy. All receptors come from a female donor with multiple sclerosis, enrolled in a pregnancy study.

This clone was seen only once. The chain uses TRBV10-3 and TRBJ1-1; D may be TRBD1 (5 bases). The germline V and J ends were trimmed by 11 bases and 7 bases, with 23 bases remaining between them. This CDR3 is built from 14 residues. Germline CDR1 reads ENHRY; CDR2 reads SYGVKD. The DNA for the CDR3 is TGTGCCCTCCGGCGGGGCGTAAGTTCTGATGAAGCTTTCTTT. Its protein is CALRRGVSSDEAFF.

The V call is TRBV13, the J call TRBJ2-1; 11 nucleotides match TRBD1. This CDR3 is built from 20 residues. The germline CDR1 and CDR2 sequences are PRHDT and FYEKMQ (reference sequence). V gave up 0 bases and J gave up 8 bases; unmatched junction bases: 18. CDR3 region: CASSLGYSHVWDRGSDEQFF. The CDR3 DNA reads as TGTGCCAGCAGCTTAGGCTATTCCCATGTGTGGGACAGGGGGAGTGATGAGCAGTTCTTC.

This clone was seen a handful of times. The chain employs TRBV7-9 and TRBJ2-2, with a weak D call TRBD2 (6 bases). This CDR3 spans 15 amino acids. Germline V gene sequence: CDR1 SEHNR, CDR2 FQNEAQ (reference sequence). Trimming cost V 5 bases and J 5 bases, with 15 bases left between them. The CDR3 is CASSLGPGGTGELFF. For the CDR3, the DNA is TGTGCCAGCAGCCTAGGACCAGGAGGGACCGGGGAGCTGTTTTTT.

This clone has only a few counts. This rearrangement joins TRBV6-5 to TRBJ1-2; D possibly corresponds to TRBD1 (5 bases). Trimming cost V 6 bases and J 2 bases, with 10 bases left between them. The CDR3 loop spans 13 amino acids. Germline CDR1 and CDR2: MNHEY and SVGAGI. CDR3 amino acids: CASRAGKNYGYTF. The CDR3 region has the DNA TGTGCCAGCAGGGCAGGGAAGAACTATGGCTACACCTTC.

The V gene is TRBV5-8, the J gene TRBJ2-3; 8 bases match TRBD2. The length of the CDR3 is 16 residues. The V gene's germline CDR1 is SGHTS and CDR2 YDEGEE. The V and J ends lost 4 bases and 2 bases, in that order; junction bases with no gene match: 9. The CDR3 DNA reads TGTGCCAGCAGCCCCCGGGAGGGGATCCCCACAGATACGCAGTATTTT. This codes for CASSPREGIPTDTQYF.

The V gene is TRBV6-5, the J gene TRBJ1-6; D remains ambiguous. This CDR3 comprises 14 residues. Germline loops: CDR1 MNHEY, CDR2 SVGAGI. The V end lost 2 bases, the J end lost 9 bases, and 11 bases lay between the germline ends. The DNA of the CDR3 is TGTGCCAGCAGTTACAGGGAGCGAGGTTCACCCCTCCACTTT. It translates to CASSYRERGSPLHF.

The V and J genes are TRBV29-1 and TRBJ2-1, with TRBD1 identical over 8 bases. Germline CDR1 is SQVTM and CDR2 is ANQGSEA. The CDR3 loop spans 14 amino acids. CDR3 sequence reads: CVTGGMDFYNEQFF. The CDR3 DNA reads as TGCGTCACAGGGGGAATGGATTTCTACAATGAGCAGTTCTTC.

This rearrangement joins TRBV28 to TRBJ2-7; 8 bases align to TRBD2. The CDR3 covers 12 residues. Germline V CDR1 and CDR2: MDHEN, SYDVKM. The ends lost 7 bases at V and 4 bases at J; junction bases unmatched: 3. CDR3 protein: CASKLAEYEQYF. CDR3 in DNA: TGTGCCAGCAAACTAGCGGAATACGAGCAGTACTTC.

This clone appeared a single time. The genes are TRBV7-2 and TRBJ1-3; D gene uncertain. The CDR3 length is 13 residues. V was cut by 6 bases and J by 1 base, with 7 bases left in between. Germline lookup yields CDR1 SGHTA and CDR2 FQGNSA. The DNA for the CDR3 is TGTGCCAGCAGACGCAGTTCTGGAAACACCATATATTTT. As protein: CASRRSSGNTIYF.

The rearrangement joins TRBV27 to TRBJ2-2, with a possible D match to TRBD1 (5 bases). The ends were cut back, 8 bases at V and 6 bases at J, with 10 bases in the middle. Per the germline V gene, CDR1 is MNHEY and CDR2 is SMNVEV (reference sequence). The CDR3 is made up of 12 amino acids. CDR3 DNA sequence: TGTGCCAGCCTCAGGGTCCCCGGGGAGCTGTTTTTT. This sequence encodes CASLRVPGELFF.

The rearrangement joins TRBV28 to TRBJ2-5, with 7 bases aligning to TRBD1. V lost 1 base to trimming and J lost 5 bases; unmatched junction nucleotides: 13. The CDR3 is 17 amino acids. Germline CDR1 and CDR2: MDHEN and SYDVKM. CDR3 loop: CASSLFHPGQYVETQYF. CDR3 nucleotides: TGTGCCAGCAGTTTATTCCATCCGGGACAGTACGTCGAGACCCAGTACTTC.

The V call is TRBV18, the J call TRBJ2-7; 9 bases line up with TRBD2. The germline V gene encodes CDR1 KGHSH and CDR2 LQKENI. Trimming took 4 bases from V and 0 from J; bases not matched to a gene: 10. CDR3 length: 17 amino acids. Here the CDR3 DNA reads TGTGCCAGCTCACAGATCGGGCGGGAGGGTAGCTCCTACGAGCAGTACTTC. Translated, it gives CASSQIGREGSSYEQYF. The entire variable domain, with the rest obtained from reference TRBV18 and TRBJ2-7, is as follows: NAGVMQNPRHLVRRRGQEARLRCSPMKGHSHVYWYRQLPEEGLKFMVYLQKENIIDESGMPKERFSAEFPKEGPSILRIQQVVRGDSAAYFCASSQIGREGSSYEQYFGPGTRLTVT.

This rearrangement joins TRBV7-9 to TRBJ1-2, with TRBD1 matching 8 bases. The CDR3 is 13 amino acids. Losses at the gene ends were 5 bases for V and 6 bases for J; bases not matched to a gene: 5. Per germline, CDR1 SEHNR and CDR2 FQNEAQ (reference sequence). CDR3 residues: CASSVDRVDGYTF. The CDR3 coding sequence is TGTGCCAGCAGCGTGGACAGGGTTGATGGCTACACCTTC. The whole variable domain, remainder taken from reference TRBV7-9 and TRBJ1-2, is DTGVSQNPRHKITKRGQNVTFRCDPISEHNRLYWYRQTLGQGPEFLTYFQNEAQLEKSRLLSDRFSAERPKGSFSTLEIQRTEQGDSAMYLCASSVDRVDGYTFGSGTRLTVV.

The rearrangement uses TRBV28 and TRBJ1-5; D perhaps matches TRBD1 (6 bases). Germline-derived CDR1 and CDR2 are MDHEN and SYDVKM. The CDR3 is 12 residues long. V was shortened by 8 bases and J by 5 bases, with 10 bases between the two germline ends. CDR3 loop: CASRTAHQPQHF. In nucleotides, the CDR3 is TGTGCCAGCCGGACAGCGCATCAGCCCCAGCATTTT. Combining the CDR3 with reference TRBV28 and TRBJ1-5 gives the whole variable domain DVKVTQSSRYLVKRTGEKVFLECVQDMDHENMFWYRQDPGLGLRLIYFSYDVKMKEKGDIPEGYSVSREKKERFSLILESASTNQTSMYLCASRTAHQPQHFGDGTRLSIL.